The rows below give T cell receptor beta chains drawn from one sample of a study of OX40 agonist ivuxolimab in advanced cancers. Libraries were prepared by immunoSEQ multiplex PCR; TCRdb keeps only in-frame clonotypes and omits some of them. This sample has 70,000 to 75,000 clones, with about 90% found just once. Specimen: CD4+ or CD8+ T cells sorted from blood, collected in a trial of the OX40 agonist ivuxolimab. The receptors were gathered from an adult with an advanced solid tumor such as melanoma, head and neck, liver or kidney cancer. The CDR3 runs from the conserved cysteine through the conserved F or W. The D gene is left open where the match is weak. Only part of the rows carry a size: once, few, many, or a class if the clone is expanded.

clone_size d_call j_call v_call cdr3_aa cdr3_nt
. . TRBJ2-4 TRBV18 CASQKGAKNIQYF TGTGCCAGCCAGAAGGGGGCCAAAAACATTCAGTACTTC
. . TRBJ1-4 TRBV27 CASSSSGTADSKLFF TGTGCCAGCAGTTCCTCCGGGACGGCGGATTCAAAACTGTTTTTT
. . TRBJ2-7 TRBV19 CASRSQGNAYEQYF TGTGCCAGTAGATCCCAGGGGAATGCCTACGAGCAGTACTTC
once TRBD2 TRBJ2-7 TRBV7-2 CASSPGLGREQYF TGTGCCAGCAGCCCGGGACTAGGTCGCGAGCAGTACTTC
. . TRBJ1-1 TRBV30 CAWSHEMNTEAFF TGTGCCTGGAGTCACGAAATGAACACTGAAGCTTTCTTT
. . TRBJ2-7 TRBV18 CASSPLSGSSYEQYF TGTGCCAGCTCACCACTTTCCGGGAGCTCCTACGAGCAGTACTTC
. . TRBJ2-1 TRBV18 CASSPPRRGVNNEQFF TGTGCCAGCTCACCACCCAGGAGGGGGGTTAACAATGAGCAGTTCTTC
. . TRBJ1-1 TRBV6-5 CASSYLDSLNTEAFF TGTGCCAGCAGTTACCTGGACAGCTTGAACACTGAAGCTTTCTTT
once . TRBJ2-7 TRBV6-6 CASSYSTGTYEQYF TGTGCCAGCAGTTACTCGACAGGAACCTACGAGCAGTACTTC
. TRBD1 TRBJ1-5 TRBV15 CATSRDYSRGGQPQHF TGTGCCACCAGCAGAGATTATTCCAGGGGGGGTCAGCCCCAGCATTTT
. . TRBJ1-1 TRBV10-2 CASSEYRLKGGNEAFF TGCGCCAGCAGTGAGTACCGTCTGAAGGGTGGGAATGAAGCTTTCTTT
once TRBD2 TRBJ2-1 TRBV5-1 CASSLSGLAGEQFF TGCGCCAGCAGCTTGTCCGGACTAGCGGGGGAGCAGTTCTTC
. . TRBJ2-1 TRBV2 CASSELSGSYNEQFF TGTGCCAGCAGTGAACTGAGCGGCTCCTACAATGAGCAGTTCTTC
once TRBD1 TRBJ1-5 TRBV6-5 CASSLQGAVSNQPQHF TGTGCCAGCAGTTTACAGGGGGCGGTGAGCAATCAGCCCCAGCATTTT
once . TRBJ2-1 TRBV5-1 CASSFTDRNEQFF TGCGCCAGCAGCTTTACTGACAGGAATGAGCAGTTCTTC
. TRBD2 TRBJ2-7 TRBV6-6 CASSPIAGVGEQYF TGTGCCAGCAGTCCAATAGCGGGAGTGGGCGAGCAGTACTTC
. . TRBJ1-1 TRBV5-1 CASRLRDGALNTEAFF TGCGCCAGCCGACTCCGGGACGGAGCCTTGAACACTGAAGCTTTCTTT
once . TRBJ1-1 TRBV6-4 CASSESENTEAFF TGTGCCAGCAGTGAGTCGGAGAACACTGAAGCTTTCTTT